These T cell receptor beta chains were read from a single sample in a study of T-cell reconstitution after alpha-beta-depleted transplantation in children. TCRdb used MiXCR to reprocess the PCR reads, holding one entry per CDR3 protein. The table includes fewer than 350,000 distinct CDR3 sequences, about 9.9% detected once. The specimen comprised peripheral blood, sampled 180 days after TCRalphabeta/CD19-depleted stem cell transplant. These TCRs come from a male patient aged 2-9 years who had a stem cell transplant for chronic granulomatous disease, so the T cells may come from the graft donor. The CDR3 runs from the conserved cysteine through the conserved F or W. The D gene is left open where the match is weak. Some rows have no size entry. The others give once, few or many, or a class for an expanded clone.

size,D,J,V,CDR3,DNA
many,TRBD2,TRBJ2-3,TRBV5-1,CASSGEGRRTDTQYF,TGCGCCAGCAGCGGGGAGGGGAGGAGGACAGATACGCAGTATTTT
many,TRBD1,TRBJ1-3,TRBV12-3/TRBV12-4,CASSRDRAGNTIYF,TGTGCCAGCAGCCGGGACAGGGCCGGAAACACCATATATTTT
many,TRBD1,TRBJ2-3,TRBV5-1,CASSFDGQGVADTQYF,TGCGCCAGCAGCTTCGATGGGCAGGGGGTCGCAGATACGCAGTATTTT
.,.,TRBJ1-6,TRBV19,CASSIEPGTANSPLHF,TGTGCCAGTAGTATAGAGCCGGGGACCGCGAATTCACCCCTCCACTTT
many,TRBD1,TRBJ2-2,TRBV7-6,CASSYPGQGSSGELFF,TGTGCCAGCAGCTACCCGGGACAGGGGTCTTCCGGGGAGCTGTTTTTT
many,.,TRBJ2-7,TRBV29-1,CSVMIGEQYF,TGCAGCGTTATGATTGGCGAGCAGTACTTC
many,.,TRBJ2-5,TRBV27,CASKVAGNWETQYF,TGTGCCAGCAAAGTGGCGGGGAATTGGGAGACCCAGTACTTC
many,TRBD1,TRBJ2-7,TRBV6-6,CASSHTGGEQYF,TGTGCCAGCAGTCACACAGGGGGCGAGCAGTACTTC
many,.,TRBJ2-7,TRBV2,CASSVAHEQYF,TGTGCCAGCAGTGTAGCCCACGAGCAGTACTTC
few,.,TRBJ2-4,TRBV4-2,CASSQEGRPAKNIQYF,TGTGCCAGCAGCCAAGAGGGACGGCCAGCCAAAAACATTCAGTACTTC
many,TRBD2,TRBJ2-1,TRBV5-8,CASSLSGTSLNEQFF,TGTGCCAGCAGCTTGTCAGGGACTAGTTTAAATGAGCAGTTCTTC
many,.,TRBJ2-5,TRBV3-1,CASSPGRWTQYF,TGTGCCAGCAGCCCAGGGAGATGGACCCAGTACTTC
many,TRBD2,TRBJ2-1,TRBV5-1,CASSPRVREIYNEQFF,TGCGCCAGCAGCCCCAGGGTGCGGGAGATATACAATGAGCAGTTCTTC
many,TRBD2,TRBJ2-7,TRBV28,CASSKFTSGSNYEQYF,TGTGCCAGCAGTAAATTCACTAGCGGGAGTAACTACGAGCAGTACTTC
many,TRBD2,TRBJ2-1,TRBV6-5,CASSLTSGRFMSSYNEQFF,TGTGCCAGCAGTTTGACTAGCGGGAGATTCATGAGCTCCTACAATGAGCAGTTCTTC
many,.,TRBJ2-7,TRBV20-1,CSAPGTFTYEQYF,TGCAGTGCCCCGGGGACTTTTACCTACGAGCAGTACTTC
many,.,TRBJ1-1,TRBV20-1,CSAIDEGTEAFF,TGCAGTGCCATAGACGAGGGCACTGAAGCTTTCTTT
many,TRBD1,TRBJ2-7,TRBV5-1,CASSLGGAGQGSYEQYF,TGCGCCAGCAGCTTGGGGGGAGCCGGACAGGGAAGCTACGAGCAGTACTTC
many,.,TRBJ2-2,TRBV4-1,CASSQQGNTGELFF,TGCGCCAGCAGCCAACAGGGTAACACCGGGGAGCTGTTTTTT
many,.,TRBJ2-3,TRBV20-1,CSAKGHNTQYF,TGCAGTGCTAAGGGCCACAATACGCAGTATTTT
many,.,TRBJ2-1,TRBV7-2,CASSLGSWNYNEQFF,TGTGCCAGCAGCTTAGGGTCTTGGAACTACAATGAGCAGTTCTTC
.,.,TRBJ2-7,TRBV20-1,CSARAPDSYEQYF,TGCAGTGCTAGAGCCCCCGATAGTTACGAGCAGTACTTC
many,TRBD1,TRBJ2-3,TRBV9,CASSFTGGDYADTQYF,TGTGCCAGCAGCTTTACAGGGGGCGATTATGCAGATACGCAGTATTTT
many,.,TRBJ2-5,TRBV28,CASSGAVTQYF,TGTGCCAGCAGTGGCGCCGTGACCCAGTACTTC
many,TRBD1,TRBJ2-3,TRBV10-3,CAISRQGGTDTQYF,TGTGCCATCAGCAGACAGGGGGGCACAGATACGCAGTATTTT
many,.,TRBJ1-5,TRBV20-1,CSAREDNQPQHF,TGCAGTGCTAGAGAGGATAATCAGCCCCAGCATTTT
many,TRBD2,TRBJ2-7,TRBV7-7,CASSLRPIWRPSGSGDEQYF,TGTGCCAGCAGCTTAAGGCCCATATGGCGTCCTAGCGGGAGTGGCGACGAGCAGTACTTC
many,.,TRBJ2-5,TRBV12-3/TRBV12-4,CASRGRLQETQYF,TGTGCCAGCAGGGGACGTCTCCAAGAGACCCAGTACTTC
.,.,TRBJ1-1,TRBV20-1,CSARDVRNTEAFF,TGCAGTGCTAGGGACGTCAGGAACACTGAAGCTTTCTTT
many,TRBD2,TRBJ2-7,TRBV12-3/TRBV12-4,CASRGLSGRIYEQYF,TGTGCCAGCAGGGGGTTGAGCGGGAGGATCTACGAGCAGTACTTC
many,TRBD2,TRBJ2-1,TRBV30,CAWSPFASGVYNEQFF,TGTGCCTGGAGTCCTTTCGCCAGCGGGGTTTACAATGAGCAGTTCTTC
many,TRBD2,TRBJ2-5,TRBV5-1,CASRYSGTSGSFQETQYF,TGCGCCAGCAGGTACTCCGGGACTAGCGGGTCCTTCCAAGAGACCCAGTACTTC
many,.,TRBJ1-1,TRBV9,CASSVDPIQGLNTEAFF,TGTGCCAGCAGCGTAGACCCAATCCAGGGGCTGAACACTGAAGCTTTCTTT
many,.,TRBJ2-3,TRBV12-3/TRBV12-4,CASRGSAGGTDTQYF,TGTGCCAGCAGGGGGTCGGCAGGGGGCACAGATACGCAGTATTTT
many,TRBD1,TRBJ2-3,TRBV3-1,CASSLGTGSDTQYF,TGTGCCAGCAGCCTCGGGACAGGGTCGGATACGCAGTATTTT
many,.,TRBJ2-2,TRBV20-1,CSLSGVNTGELFF,TGCAGTCTTTCGGGGGTGAACACCGGGGAGCTGTTTTTT
many,.,TRBJ2-5,TRBV7-2,CASSHEYGGGQETQYF,TGTGCCAGCAGCCATGAGTACGGTGGGGGGCAAGAGACCCAGTACTTC